This T cell receptor beta chain was recorded in a study of blood T cell repertoires in COVID-19 (TCRdb year 2020). A note on the overall study: Samples covering the acute and convalescent phases of COVID-19 were provided by collaborators in the United States, Italy and Spain. The material from the prospective study consisted of cDNA or gDNA derived from T cells, B-cell-depleted T cells, or PBMCs. The dataset comprised deeply sampled blood TCRbeta repertoires from subjects exposed to, actively infected with, or recovered from COVID-19. The repertoires were made available in a free public database intended to serve as a resource for research on the immune response to SARS-CoV-2. The samples were drawn from two sources: the first 160 participants of the ongoing ImmuneRACE study, and 950 to 1,500 subjects contributed by 6 global collaborators. A de-identified subject ID, COVID-19 status, age in years and sex were almost always included in the sample metadata. Where available, HLA class I and class II types were taken from metadata supplied by the sample provider and were not determined by assay-based typing. Overall study outcomes, separate from this receptor: The amount of clinical and demographic metadata varied by source and participant and was provided uncurated.

Participants in the prospective study were enrolled through a virtual design, were aged 18 to 89 years, and lived in about two dozen United States geographic areas. Cohort assignment in the prospective study relied on participant-reported clinical history from a screening survey and a study questionnaire. In the prospective study, mobile phlebotomists collected whole blood, serum and a nasopharyngeal or oropharyngeal swab from each participant. Participants in the prospective study had the option to provide additional blood draws and questionnaires over an approximately 2-month period. Prospective study blood samples were shipped either frozen or at room temperature before DNA extraction. Turning to this clone: It lacks a known antigen. Base qualities are not provided; no much larger clone lies one nucleotide away.

TCRbeta CDR3 regions were amplified from genomic DNA using the immunoSEQ Assay, a bias-controlled multiplex PCR. The paper's processing steps were these. Nucleated cell counts per sample were estimated from amplification of reference gene primers within the assay. To quantify the absolute abundance of each unique TCRbeta CDR3 rearrangement, sequence reads were collapsed and filtered. For each sample, productive Simpson clonality was calculated by taking the square root of Simpson's diversity index across productive rearrangements. In its TCRdb copy, this immuneACCESS table keeps in-frame sequences only and misses some clones. Where compared with another copy, unresolved V genes explain less than half of these, and the others have no known cause. V and J calls and clone size are given by that table; D and trimming were obtained from the DNA. The sample yields 250,000 or so clones; roughly nine tenths were counted once. The leading ten clones occupy 0.95% to 1.5% of the sample.

The TCR comes from a human donor in a cohort exposed to, infected with or recovered from COVID-19 (not recorded which). The donor label of this sample is uncertain. Sequencing was performed on PBMCs or T cells enriched from blood (not recorded which).

The CDR3 is CASSTGQLQPQHF. The DNA is TGTGCCAGCAGTACAGGGCAGCTTCAGCCCCAGCATTTT. The chain is assembled from TRBV7-9 and TRBJ1-5; TRBD1 might be the D gene, on 6 matching bases. V drops 6 bases and J drops 6 bases, leaving 12 bases in between. CDR1 and CDR2 (SEHNR, FQNEAQ) derive from the germline V gene (reference sequence). Reading from cysteine to phenylalanine, the CDR3 counts 13 amino acids. Just CDR3 DNA is preserved here, 39 bases in frame from base 1.